The clone carrying this T cell receptor (beta chain) was observed a few times. The antigen remains undetermined. PCR was performed using 60 Vbeta and 13 Jbeta primers. Clones were read by immunoSEQ multiplex PCR, and TCRdb kept only the in-frame ones, dropping some. The sample contains about 150,000 clones, approximately 86% of which appear only once. This CDR3 contains 19 residues. V lost 7 bases and J 0 bases, leaving 22 bases between the germline ends. The germline V gene has CDR1 MDHEN and CDR2 SYDVKM. The sample is drawn from a study of cytomegalovirus exposure and HLA in healthy donors. Overall study findings and caveats: Specificity of three CMV-associated chains for CMV antigens was verified in vitro. Reports indicated that the classifier achieved high specificity and sensitivity in diagnosing cytomegalovirus status. Among the most significant clusters, several appeared linked to common viral pathogens in a later analysis.

This receptor was taken from a woman in her late teens or twenties in good health and CMV-seronegative. The sequencing sample was made of PBMCs. The chain couples TRBV28 to TRBJ2-6; D perhaps matches TRBD2 (6 bases). CDR3 in DNA: TGTGCCAGCAACACCCTCCCCGGGACTTCTAGCTCTGGGGCCAACGTCCTGACTTTC. Residues: CASNTLPGTSSSGANVLTF.